This T cell receptor beta chain was observed in a study of T cell changes during pregnancy in multiple sclerosis. This clone was seen a single time. Assay: immunoSEQ multiplex PCR; the TCRdb copy retains only in-frame clones and omits some. The data show over 35,000 clones, roughly 92% seen once. The V gene end was trimmed by 4 bases and the J gene end by 4 bases; junction bases not matched to a gene: 7. CDR1 and CDR2 from the germline V gene are SGHNT and YYREEE (reference sequence). CDR3 length: 16 residues. This chain connects TRBV5-4 to TRBJ2-2, with 10 bases identical to TRBD1. This specimen consisted of peripheral blood, obtained before pregnancy. This clonotype was obtained from a female donor with multiple sclerosis, enrolled in a pregnancy study. CDR3 sequence: CASSLRQGAGTGELFF. The CDR3, as DNA: TGTGCCAGCAGCCTTCGACAGGGGGCGGGCACCGGGGAGCTGTTTTTT.